The 27 T cell receptor beta chains reported below all come from one sample, sequenced in a study of blood T cell repertoires in COVID-19. Profiled with immunoSEQ multiplex PCR; TCRdb holds only in-frame clones, not every one. The table shows approximately 150,000 clones, with approximately 88% occurring only once. Sequencing used peripheral blood. The receptors come from a man in his sixties with active or convalescent COVID-19.

CDR3 sequence reads: CASSSGTGRSGANVLTF. CDR3 nucleotide sequence: TGTGCCAGCAGCTCCGGGACAGGGAGGTCTGGGGCCAACGTCCTGACTTTC. V usage is TRBV11-3 and J usage is TRBJ2-6; 9 positions agree with TRBD1. The trim removed 4 bases at V and 1 base at J, leaving 5 bases unmatched. The CDR3 is made up of 17 amino acids. CDR1 is SGHNT and CDR2 is YENEEA in the germline V gene.

The J gene is TRBJ2-5, the V gene TRBV19; D is unresolved. Per germline, CDR1 LNHDA and CDR2 SQIVND (reference sequence). This CDR3 region has 15 residues. The V gene lost 5 bases and the J gene lost 1 base, with 14 bases spanning the gap. This CDR3 reads CASSVREVVQETQYF. CDR3 in DNA: TGTGCCAGTAGTGTCCGAGAGGTTGTCCAAGAGACCCAGTACTTC.

The chain uses TRBV6-5 and TRBJ2-7; D possibly corresponds to TRBD2 (5 bases). V lost 4 bases and J 2 bases, leaving 12 bases between the germline ends. CDR3 size: 14 residues. Germline CDR1 reads MNHEY; CDR2 reads SVGAGI. The CDR3 DNA follows: TGTGCCAGCAGTTCCCCTAGAGGGACCTACGAGCAGTACTTC. It encodes CASSSPRGTYEQYF.

V gene TRBV28 combines with J gene TRBJ2-3; TRBD2 agrees at 9 bases. After removal of 6 bases from V and 0 bases from J, the junction contained 7 bases not matched to a gene. The CDR3 contains 16 residues. The germline V gene encodes CDR1 MDHEN and CDR2 SYDVKM. The CDR3 reads CASSSGAGGSTDTQYF. The CDR3 nucleotides read TGTGCCAGCAGCTCTGGGGCGGGAGGGAGCACAGATACGCAGTATTTT.

The chain uses TRBV19 and TRBJ1-1, with D maybe TRBD1 (6 bases). V shed 10 bases and J shed 4 bases, with 19 bases lying between them. The CDR3 sequence is 14 residues long. CDR1 is LNHDA, CDR2 SQIVND, per germline (reference sequence). The CDR3 loop is CATTEVGGATEAFF. For the CDR3, the DNA is TGTGCCACCACTGAGGTAGGGGGGGCCACTGAAGCTTTCTTT.

The V and J genes are TRBV5-4 and TRBJ2-7, with TRBD1 matching 7 bases. There are 16 residues in the CDR3. Trimming cost V 4 bases and J 1 base; bases outside gene matches: 11. In germline, CDR1 is SGHNT, CDR2 YYREEE (reference sequence). The CDR3 sequence is CASSAVGVDRSYEQYF. DNA of the CDR3: TGTGCCAGCAGCGCCGTGGGGGTGGACAGGTCCTACGAGCAGTACTTC.

The chain recombines TRBV27 with TRBJ2-7; 7 bases are shared with TRBD2. The J segment lost 1 base and the V segment lost 2 bases, leaving 5 bases of the junction unmatched. Germline CDR1 MNHEY, CDR2 SMNVEV (reference sequence). The CDR3 contains 15 residues. The CDR3 nucleotides are TGTGCCAGCAGTTTACGACTAGCCGCATCCTACGAGCAGTACTTC. Translation gives CASSLRLAASYEQYF.

The chain is built from TRBV28 and TRBJ2-5; 9 nucleotides line up with TRBD1. In germline, CDR1 is MDHEN, CDR2 SYDVKM. The CDR3 runs 16 residues. Losses at the gene ends were 5 bases for V and 4 bases for J; bases not matched to a gene: 11. CDR3: CASSDPGTGRGETQYF. As DNA, the CDR3 is TGTGCCAGCAGTGACCCCGGGACAGGGCGAGGAGAGACCCAGTACTTC.

V is TRBV7-8 and J is TRBJ2-5; 16 nucleotides match TRBD2. Unmatched junction bases numbered 7, after V lost 4 bases and J lost 5 bases. CDR3 length equals 17 residues. The germline CDR1 and CDR2 sequences are SGHVS and FQNEAQ. In DNA, the CDR3 is TGTGCCAGCAGCTGGGGACTAGCGGGAGGGCTTGGGGAGACCCAGTACTTC. This sequence encodes CASSWGLAGGLGETQYF.

The J gene is TRBJ2-7, the V gene TRBV28; D uncertain. The germline V gene has CDR1 MDHEN and CDR2 SYDVKM. The CDR3 covers 11 residues. Trimming pared 7 bases from V and 2 bases from J, leaving 6 bases between. The CDR3 loop reads CASKNTYEQYF. CDR3 DNA: TGTGCCAGCAAGAACACCTACGAGCAGTACTTC.

This chain links TRBV28 with TRBJ2-5, with D perhaps TRBD1 (5 bases). The CDR3 runs to 12 residues. In germline, CDR1 is MDHEN, CDR2 SYDVKM. Trimming removed 10 bases at V and 5 bases at J, with 14 bases between. The CDR3 DNA reads TGTGCCACCCAGCAGGGCCCGGAGACCCAGTACTTC. Translated: CATQQGPETQYF.

The chain combines TRBV28 with TRBJ1-4; a weak D match, TRBD1 (5 bases). Germline CDR1 and CDR2: MDHEN and SYDVKM. The CDR3 is made up of 15 amino acids. With 6 bases removed from V and 4 bases from J, the gap between germline ends came to 15 bases. This CDR3 reads CASSSGGPLNEKLFF. The CDR3 DNA sequence: TGTGCCAGCAGCTCCGGGGGACCACTTAATGAAAAACTGTTTTTT.

The chain recombines TRBV30 with TRBJ2-7; 8 bases map to TRBD1. The CDR3 is 12 amino acids. Germline V gene sequence: CDR1 GTSNPN, CDR2 SVGIG (reference sequence). J gave up 3 bases and V 5 bases, and 3 bases lay outside the gene matches. The CDR3 DNA follows: TGTGCCTGGGGAGGACAGGGCTACGAGCAGTACTTC. Its translation is CAWGGQGYEQYF.

The chain links TRBV24-1 to TRBJ2-2; possible D gene TRBD1, 5 bases. Germline lookup yields CDR1 KGHDR and CDR2 SFDVKD. V was cut by 1 base and J by 1 base, with 9 bases left in between. The CDR3 runs to 16 residues. This CDR3 reads CATSDFRQGNTGELFF. In nucleotides, the CDR3 is TGTGCCACCAGTGATTTTAGGCAGGGGAACACCGGGGAGCTGTTTTTT.

The V gene is TRBV6-5, the J gene TRBJ1-5; 9 nucleotides agree with TRBD1. V was clipped by 10 bases and J by 2 bases; unmatched bases: 3. Germline lookup yields CDR1 MNHEY and CDR2 SVGAGI. The CDR3 consists of 13 residues. The CDR3 region has the DNA TGTGCCACCACAGGGGGCCGCAATCAGCCCCAGCATTTT. This gives the protein CATTGGRNQPQHF.

This chain joins TRBV9 and TRBJ2-4; perhaps TRBD2 as D (5 bases). The V gene's germline CDR1 is SGDLS and CDR2 YYNGEE. There are 16 residues in the CDR3. V gave up 0 bases and J gave up 0 bases, with 10 bases separating them. CDR3 amino acids: CASSVERSGAKNIQYF. The CDR3 DNA follows: TGTGCCAGCAGCGTAGAGCGGAGCGGAGCCAAAAACATTCAGTACTTC.

V and J are TRBV28 and TRBJ1-5, with TRBD1 identical over 9 bases. Germline V gene data show CDR1 as MDHEN and CDR2 as SYDVKM. The CDR3 is made up of 17 amino acids. The ends lost 10 bases at V and 3 bases at J; junction bases unmatched: 16. The CDR3 region has the DNA TGTGCCACTTCAGGGGGACAGGGAGGTTTATACAATCAGCCCCAGCATTTT. Translation gives CATSGGQGGLYNQPQHF. Supplemented by reference TRBV28 and TRBJ1-5, the full variable domain reads DVKVTQSSRYLVKRTGEKVFLECVQDMDHENMFWYRQDPGLGLRLIYFSYDVKMKEKGDIPEGYSVSREKKERFSLILESASTNQTSMYLCATSGGQGGLYNQPQHFGDGTRLSIL.

The chain joins TRBV19 to TRBJ2-2, with 7 bases aligning to TRBD1. Germline V lookup: CDR1 LNHDA, CDR2 SQIVND (reference sequence). The J segment lost 4 bases and the V segment lost 7 bases, leaving 6 bases of the junction unmatched. The CDR3 has 14 residues. CDR3 sequence (DNA): TGTGCCAGTACCCCGGGACAGCGCACCGGGGAGCTGTTTTTT. It codes for CASTPGQRTGELFF.

This clone showed up just once. The V and J genes are TRBV30 and TRBJ1-1, with TRBD1 matching 8 bases. Germline lookup yields CDR1 GTSNPN and CDR2 SVGIG (reference sequence). Trimming cost V 2 bases and J 1 base; bases outside gene matches: 6. CDR3 length: 15 residues. CDR3 coding DNA: TGTGCCTGGAGTACCTACAGGGGGACGAACACTGAAGCTTTCTTT. Its translation is CAWSTYRGTNTEAFF.

The chain combines TRBV24-1 with TRBJ2-1; no clear D. Looked up from germline, CDR1 is KGHDR and CDR2 is SFDVKD. The CDR3 sequence is 16 residues long. V was pared by 4 bases and J by 0 bases, with 12 bases between. This chain's CDR3 is CATSDEAVSSYNEQFF. CDR3 DNA: TGTGCCACCAGTGACGAGGCGGTAAGCTCCTACAATGAGCAGTTCTTC.

Concerning this clone itself: The same CDR3 can be traced to other DNA sequences in this sample. The chain combines TRBV7-9 with TRBJ1-1, with D perhaps matching TRBD1 (6 bases). The CDR3 covers 13 residues. The V gene's germline CDR1 is SEHNR and CDR2 FQNEAQ (reference sequence). V was trimmed by 1 base and J by 5 bases, leaving 8 bases between them. The CDR3 nucleotides read TGTGCCAGCAGCTTAGGCCAGGGGACTGAAGCTTTCTTT. Amino acid sequence: CASSLGQGTEAFF.

The J gene is TRBJ2-7, the V gene TRBV5-4; 9 nucleotides align to TRBD1. CDR1 SGHNT and CDR2 YYREEE come from the germline V gene (reference sequence). CDR3 size: 14 residues. J gave up 2 bases and V 3 bases, and 3 bases lay outside the gene matches. As DNA, the CDR3 is TGTGCCAGCAGCTCGGGACAGGGCCCCTACGAGCAGTACTTC. Its protein is CASSSGQGPYEQYF.

This sequence joins TRBV6-5 and TRBJ1-1, with D maybe TRBD1 (6 bases). The germline V and J ends were trimmed by 0 bases and 6 bases, with 11 bases remaining between them. The CDR3 length is 14 residues. The germline V gene encodes CDR1 MNHEY and CDR2 SVGAGI. The CDR3 spells CASSYSTQGAEAFF. The CDR3 nucleotides read TGTGCCAGCAGTTACTCGACACAGGGAGCTGAAGCTTTCTTT.

The chain is built from TRBV27 and TRBJ2-1, with unresolved D. Germline V gene sequence: CDR1 MNHEY, CDR2 SMNVEV (reference sequence). The CDR3 has 13 residues. V shed 0 bases and J shed 6 bases, with 6 bases lying between them. The DNA of the CDR3 is TGTGCCAGCAGTTTATCGTTATCCAATGAGCAGTTCTTC. Translating it yields CASSLSLSNEQFF.

The V gene is TRBV7-8, the J gene TRBJ2-2; D possibly corresponds to TRBD2 (6 bases). Looked up from germline, CDR1 is SGHVS and CDR2 is FQNEAQ. V shed 5 bases and J shed 4 bases, with 11 bases lying between them. This CDR3 spans 14 amino acids. The CDR3 DNA reads TGTGCCAGCAGCGCGGGACGGGTCACCGGGGAGCTGTTTTTT. Protein product: CASSAGRVTGELFF.

This rearrangement joins TRBV5-1 to TRBJ2-1; 10 bases are shared with TRBD1. This CDR3 spans 16 amino acids. In germline, CDR1 is SGHRS, CDR2 YFSETQ. The V and J ends lost 0 bases and 3 bases, in that order; junction bases with no gene match: 3. This CDR3 reads CASSLAGDRGYNEQFF. For the CDR3, the DNA is TGCGCCAGCAGCTTGGCAGGGGACAGGGGCTACAATGAGCAGTTCTTC.

The chain uses TRBV5-4 and TRBJ2-7; perhaps TRBD2 as D (6 bases). The germline CDR1 and CDR2 sequences are SGHNT and YYREEE (reference sequence). The V end was cut by 0 bases, the J end by 3 bases, with 16 bases between. The CDR3 consists of 16 residues. Here the CDR3 reads CASSLDVGLLNYEQYF. The CDR3 DNA follows: TGTGCCAGCAGCTTGGACGTGGGACTTCTTAACTACGAGCAGTACTTC.